The clone carrying this T cell receptor beta chain was observed once. Its antigen remains unknown. The germline gives CDR1 LGHNA, CDR2 YNFKEQ. The length of the CDR3 is 14 residues. Between the trimmed V and J ends, which lost 0 bases and 8 bases, there was a span of 13 bases. Only in-frame clones appear in the TCRdb table, and some are missing; sequencing was by immunoSEQ multiplex PCR. The sample contains several thousand clones, roughly 77% of which appear only once. These data originate in a study of immune evolution from preneoplasia to lung adenocarcinoma. Study-level findings and limits: Later-stage lesions appeared to have more T cells, more diversity, less clonality.

Material: FFPE normal lung tissue adjacent to the tumor. This TCR came from a person aged 45-69 years with lung adenocarcinoma. The J gene is TRBJ1-2, the V gene TRBV4-2, with D unresolved. The CDR3 loop is CASSQENGGRGYTF. The CDR3 coding sequence is TGTGCCAGCAGCCAAGAAAACGGCGGTAGAGGCTACACCTTC.